This T cell receptor (beta chain) was sequenced in a study of T cells in Graves' hyperthyroidism and ophthalmopathy (dated by TCRdb to about 2019). About the full investigation: Peripheral blood was collected at initial diagnosis, before any treatment. For training and testing, the 100 or so patients in the discovery cohort were randomly divided in a 7:3 ratio. Prospective prediction of ophthalmopathy was tested in an independent validation cohort consisting of 18 hyperthyroidism patients and more than 15 patients who later progressed to ophthalmopathy. The paper reports TCR Vbeta CDR3 sequencing of approximately 140 peripheral blood samples: fewer than 50 ophthalmopathy, over 70 hyperthyroidism and approximately 17 progressor patients. TCR V-J signatures able to tell the groups apart were searched for in a discovery cohort of 95 or so patients, of whom more than 40 had Graves' ophthalmopathy and 55 to 60 had stable Graves' hyperthyroidism. Once sampling was done, hyperthyroidism patients were given methimazole at a starting dose of 30 mg daily, whereas ophthalmopathy patients were given high-dose intravenous methylprednisolone. The study also compared thyroid tissue and blood T-cell repertoires from more than five Graves' hyperthyroidism patients.

The TCR beta CDR3 regions were amplified from the RNA transcripts. The first round of RT-PCR for the TCR CDR3 was performed with the HTBI primer set and the Qiagen OneStep RT-PCR kit. Libraries were constructed in a second round of multiplex PCR, after which size selection and purification were carried out. The libraries were sequenced on an Illumina HiSeq2000 using paired-end 100 bp reads. Concerning the study's data processing: SOAPnuke was used to process the raw data, removing reads that contained adapters or uncalled bases, had a mean Phred below 15, or lacked an exact match to the constant primer or identifier. High-quality paired reads were merged with COPE v1.2.5, and unique nucleotide sequences were defined as clonotypes. MiTCR v1.1 was used to align clonotypes to the IMGT TRBV, TRBD and TRBJ reference segments. The analysis was restricted to V-J combinations with a frequency above 0.0001, which together covered 99% to 99.2% of the repertoires. A TCS score was defined as the ratio of F50 (clonal expansion) to E x V (chaos), with BLOSUM62-based TCRdist applied between CDR3 peptides within each V-J. Welch's t-statistics and random forest reduced approximately 520 V-J features to some 14, which were used in a naive Bayes classifier (R e1071). Using fastp trimming at Q25 and MiXCR clonotype assembly, TCRdb reanalyzed the public sequencing data and kept in-frame beta chains. Rows merge per CDR3 protein into single entries with the most common DNA and genes. The authors' filters were not applied to this entry. This sample has about 770,000 distinct CDR3 sequences in its table, and 15% to 20% of those were observed once. 16% of the sample lies in the top ten.

Points the paper makes about the study in general: Blood samples also contained most of the expanded thyroid clonotypes (frequency above 0.001), which suggests that blood repertoires may reflect thyroid immune responses. Ophthalmopathy was separated from stable hyperthyroidism by a 13 V-J signature model, with roughly 88% sensitivity and around 81% specificity obtained in cross-validation and 80%/75% obtained in testing. In validation, the model predicted progression to ophthalmopathy with 55% to 71% sensitivity and roughly 75% specificity, a median of about six months before onset. Sample size was not statistically predetermined, and blinding of investigators to group allocation was not performed.

V gives up 6 bases and J gives up 8 bases, and the segment between their germline ends measures 26 bases. The germline V gene provides CDR1 MGHDK and CDR2 SYGVNS. The CDR3 goes from the cysteine to the phenylalanine over 17 residues. Kept here is only the CDR3 DNA, which spans 51 bases and is read in frame from base 1. In its sample, this clonotype was seen many times. No cognate antigen has been identified for it. Base quality data are lacking; no much larger clone is found one base away. The hyperthyroidism patients were between 18 and 65 years old and newly diagnosed, with a disease duration of less than 2 months. Exclusion was applied to patients with uncontrolled infections, other autoimmune diseases, pregnancy or lactation. Clinical symptoms, serum thyroxine and TRAb, thyroid ultrasound, and orbital computed tomography formed the basis for the diagnoses. Blood from progressor patients was collected at the time of first diagnosis with hyperthyroidism, before any ophthalmopathy symptoms had appeared. PBMCs were separated from roughly 10 ml of fresh peripheral blood using Ficoll-Paque density gradient centrifugation. Patients classed as progressors first received a Graves' hyperthyroidism diagnosis and then went on to develop ophthalmopathy during follow-up. Total RNA was extracted using Trizol reagent, and RNA quality was assessed on an Agilent 2100 Bioanalyzer.

In this chain, TRBV25-1 is recombined with TRBJ2-1; no D segment can be confidently identified. The source is a woman aged 45-65 years with Graves' hyperthyroidism that later progressed to Graves' ophthalmopathy. Sequenced material: blood. The CDR3 protein sequence reads: CASSSSVSGTWAHEQFF. In nucleotide form, the sequence is TGTGCCAGCAGCTCCTCTGTAAGTGGAACATGGGCCCATGAGCAGTTCTTC.